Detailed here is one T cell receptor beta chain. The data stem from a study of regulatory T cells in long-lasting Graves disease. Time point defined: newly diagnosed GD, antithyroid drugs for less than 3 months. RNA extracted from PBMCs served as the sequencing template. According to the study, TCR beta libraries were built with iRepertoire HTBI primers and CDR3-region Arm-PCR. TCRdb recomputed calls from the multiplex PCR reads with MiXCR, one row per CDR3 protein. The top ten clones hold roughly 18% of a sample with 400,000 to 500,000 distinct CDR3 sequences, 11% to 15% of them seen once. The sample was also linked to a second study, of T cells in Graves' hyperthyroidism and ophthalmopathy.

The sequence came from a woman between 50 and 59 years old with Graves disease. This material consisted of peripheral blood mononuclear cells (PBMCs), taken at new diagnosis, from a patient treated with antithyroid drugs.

CDR3 sequence (DNA): TGTGCCAGTAGTATAGGAACGAGAAATGAGCAGTTCTTC. It translates to CASSIGTRNEQFF. The rearrangement joins TRBV19 to TRBJ2-1; D uncertain. CDR1 is LNHDA, CDR2 SQIVND, per germline (reference sequence). V lost 1 base and J 7 bases, leaving 8 bases between the germline ends. This CDR3 region has 13 residues.